This TCR beta chain was captured by sequencing in a study of blood T cell repertoires in COVID-19. Study overall: Some COVID-19 samples were acute and others convalescent; all came from the United States, Italy and Spain. The cDNA or gDNA used as material had been derived from T cells, B-cell-depleted T cells, or PBMCs.

In its sample, this clone was seen a few times. Under the authors' procedure: Amplifying reference gene primers gave estimates of nucleated cell counts. The data were produced by immunoSEQ multiplex PCR, yet TCRdb's version contains in-frame clones alone and is incomplete. The V and J calls and the clone size are those of that table, but D and trimming were determined from the DNA. The profile covers 65,000 to 95,000 clones, with about 80% appearing a single time and about 12% taken by the ten largest. This receptor was identified in a woman in her 40s with active or convalescent COVID-19. The sample taken for sequencing was peripheral blood.

CDR3 sequence (DNA): TGCGCCAGCAGCCAAGAATGGCGGGGGGGCGCAGATACGCAGTATTTT. This gives the protein CASSQEWRGGADTQYF. The V call is TRBV4-3, the J call TRBJ2-3; TRBD2 matches at 9 bases. Per the germline V gene, CDR1 is LGHNA and CDR2 is YSLEER. This CDR3 spans 16 amino acids. Trimming removed 0 bases from V and 4 bases from J; junction bases left unmatched: 5.